Below, 27 T cell receptor beta chains from the same sample are listed, as sequenced in a study of T-cell reconstitution after alpha-beta-depleted transplantation in children. Unique molecular identifiers were incorporated when the TCRbeta library was constructed. TCRdb recomputed calls from the PCR reads with MiXCR, one row per CDR3 protein. The sample shows nearly 350,000 distinct CDR3 sequences, roughly 17% of them seen only once. Material: PBMCs, mostly from graft donor cells, obtained 360 days after TCRalphabeta/CD19-depleted stem cell transplant. Source of these receptors: a male patient under 10 years old who had a stem cell transplant for acute lymphoblastic leukemia, so the T cells may come from the graft donor.

This clonotype was picked up a small number of times. This rearrangement joins TRBV27 to TRBJ2-7; D not resolved. The CDR3 contains 13 residues. CDR1 is MNHEY, CDR2 SMNVEV, per germline (reference sequence). Trimming removed 5 bases from V and 2 bases from J, with 10 bases in between. CDR3 sequence reads: CASSVSQTYEQYF. DNA of the CDR3: TGTGCCAGCAGTGTTTCCCAGACCTACGAGCAGTACTTC.

This clonotype was seen a handful of times. V gene TRBV11-1 combines with J gene TRBJ2-3, with 13 bases that match TRBD2. Germline CDR1 reads SGHAT; CDR2 reads FQDESV (reference sequence). V dropped 4 bases and J dropped 5; count of bases not matched to a gene: 12. The CDR3 is 18 amino acids. The CDR3 nucleotides are TGTGCCAGCAGCTATAATAGGAGAGGACTAGCGGGAGAAGATACGCAGTATTTT. This gives the protein CASSYNRRGLAGEDTQYF.

Only a few counts were recorded for this clonotype. The rearrangement uses TRBV4-2 and TRBJ2-5; 9 positions match TRBD1. V lost 1 base and J lost 4; bases outside the gene matches: 1. This CDR3 is built from 14 residues. Per the germline V gene, CDR1 is LGHNA and CDR2 is YNFKEQ. CDR3 in DNA: TGTGCCAGCAGCCAAGGGGACAGGGCAGAGACCCAGTACTTC. This codes for CASSQGDRAETQYF.

The rearrangement uses TRBV25-1 and TRBJ2-5, with TRBD1 matching 9 bases. The V gene's germline CDR1 is MGHDK and CDR2 SYGVNS. Trimming removed 5 bases from V and 4 bases from J; junction bases left unmatched: 8. The CDR3 is made up of 15 amino acids. The CDR3 DNA reads as TGTGCCAGCAGTTCCCCGGGACAGGGAAGAGAGACCCAGTACTTC. It is translated as CASSSPGQGRETQYF.

This sequence joins TRBV28 and TRBJ2-7, with D tentatively TRBD1 (7 bases). V gave up 5 bases and J gave up 1 base, with 21 bases separating them. Looked up from germline, CDR1 is MDHEN and CDR2 is SYDVKM. CDR3 length: 17 residues. The CDR3 spells CASSPPLGGGTSYEQYF. The DNA of the CDR3 is TGTGCCAGCAGTCCACCGCTAGGAGGGGGCACTTCCTACGAGCAGTACTTC.

This clonotype occurred a few times. The chain recombines TRBV20-1 with TRBJ2-1, with D possibly TRBD1 on 6 matching bases. Trimming stripped 0 bases from V and 10 bases from J, with 13 bases between. This CDR3 region has 13 residues. Germline assignment: CDR1 DFQATT and CDR2 SNEGSKA (reference sequence). CDR3 amino acids: CSARDRTEWEQFF. In DNA, the CDR3 is TGCAGTGCTAGAGATCGGACAGAATGGGAGCAGTTCTTC.

This clonotype was found a few times. The chain is built from TRBV29-1 and TRBJ2-5; unclear D gene. Germline lookup yields CDR1 SQVTM and CDR2 ANQGSEA. V lost 0 bases, J lost 4 bases, and 15 bases lay in between. This CDR3 comprises 15 residues. The CDR3 DNA reads as TGCAGCGTTGAAGAAAGCCAAGGACCTCCAGAGACCCAGTACTTC. Translating gives CSVEESQGPPETQYF.

This clonotype occurred many times. This rearrangement joins TRBV29-1 to TRBJ1-1, with D unresolved. Germline V CDR1 and CDR2: SQVTM, ANQGSEA. The germline V and J ends were trimmed by 2 bases and 4 bases, with 8 bases remaining between them. The CDR3 runs 12 residues. This chain's CDR3 is CSVEKGPTEAFF. The CDR3 nucleotides are TGCAGCGTTGAAAAAGGTCCCACTGAAGCTTTCTTT.

The chain carries TRBV10-3 and TRBJ1-2; D unclear. This CDR3 is built from 11 residues. Per germline, CDR1 ENHRY and CDR2 SYGVKD. V was cut by 7 bases and J by 4 bases, with 7 bases left in between. CDR3 sequence reads: CAIIDTYGYTF. As DNA, the CDR3 is TGTGCCATCATCGATACCTATGGCTACACCTTC.

This clonotype was found a few times. This chain connects TRBV28 to TRBJ2-7; 11 nucleotides line up with TRBD2. With V trimmed by 8 bases and J by 2 bases, 8 bases remained unmatched. CDR1 is MDHEN and CDR2 is SYDVKM in the germline V gene. The CDR3 is 15 residues long. This chain's CDR3 is CASHPGTSGAYEQYF. The CDR3 nucleotides read TGTGCCAGCCATCCCGGGACTAGCGGAGCCTACGAGCAGTACTTC.

The chain combines TRBV4-2 with TRBJ2-4, with TRBD1 matching 7 bases. The CDR3 is 19 residues long. V was clipped by 6 bases and J by 2 bases; unmatched bases: 19. Per germline, CDR1 LGHNA and CDR2 YNFKEQ. The CDR3 spells CASSQRRRQGWGPKNIQYF. CDR3 nucleotide sequence: TGTGCCAGCAGTCAACGAAGACGACAGGGTTGGGGGCCCAAAAACATTCAGTACTTC.

This clonotype has just a few counts. This chain's CDR3 is CASSQEGMGVTQYF. The CDR3 coding sequence is TGTGCCAGCAGCCAAGAGGGGATGGGGGTTACGCAGTATTTT. This sequence joins TRBV14 and TRBJ2-3, with D possibly being TRBD1 or TRBD2 (5 bases each). Germline CDR1 and CDR2: SGHDN and FVKESK. This CDR3 region has 14 residues. V was pared by 0 bases and J by 8 bases, with 12 bases between.

This clonotype has just a few counts. The chain couples TRBV6-5 to TRBJ2-1; no definite D call. From germline, CDR1 is MNHEY and CDR2 SVGAGI. The V end was cut by 0 bases, the J end by 8 bases, with 5 bases between. The CDR3 consists of 12 residues. CDR3 in amino acids: CASSYSAYEQFF. In nucleotides, the CDR3 is TGTGCCAGCAGTTACTCGGCGTATGAGCAGTTCTTC.

This clonotype has a count of ten or more. The rearrangement joins TRBV12-3 or TRBV12-4 to TRBJ2-7; possibly TRBD1 for D (5 bases). The CDR3 sequence is 14 residues long. Trimming took 3 bases from V and 0 from J, leaving 9 bases between them. The CDR3 nucleotides read TGTGCCAGCAGTTTGCAGGGCCTCTCCTACGAGCAGTACTTC. Translation gives CASSLQGLSYEQYF.

The table lists this clonotype with many counts. The rearrangement joins TRBV10-3 to TRBJ1-6; D unclear. V gave up 6 bases and J gave up 8 bases, with 11 bases separating them. Germline CDR1 and CDR2: ENHRY and SYGVKD. The CDR3 consists of 13 residues. CDR3 in DNA: TGTGCCATCAGGGGCGGAGGATATTCACCCCTCCACTTT. Protein product: CAIRGGGYSPLHF.

This clonotype was found a few times. The rearrangement uses TRBV10-3 and TRBJ2-7; a weak D match, TRBD2 (6 bases). The CDR3 extends over 13 amino acids. The V gene lost 4 bases and the J gene lost 0 bases, with 7 bases spanning the gap. The germline V gene encodes CDR1 ENHRY and CDR2 SYGVKD. CDR3 nucleotides: TGTGCCATCAGTGCGGGAGTCTCCTACGAGCAGTACTTC. Translating it yields CAISAGVSYEQYF.

This clonotype was seen only once. The rearrangement links TRBV19 to TRBJ2-1; possible D gene TRBD2, 6 bases. V gave up 7 bases and J gave up 3 bases, with 13 bases separating them. The CDR3 length is 14 residues. The germline V gene encodes CDR1 LNHDA and CDR2 SQIVND (reference sequence). CDR3 in DNA: TGTGCCAGTATGGAGGGAACAAACTACAATGAGCAGTTCTTC. The encoded protein is CASMEGTNYNEQFF. Drawing the rest from reference TRBV19 and TRBJ2-1, the complete variable domain is DGGITQSPKYLFRKEGQNVTLSCEQNLNHDAMYWYRQDPGQGLRLIYYSQIVNDFQKGDIAEGYSVSREKKESFPLTVTSAQKNPTAFYLCASMEGTNYNEQFFGPGTRLTVL.

The chain uses TRBV12-3 or TRBV12-4 and TRBJ2-7; D call uncertain. This CDR3 contains 13 residues. Deletions cut 3 bases from V and 7 bases from J, with 13 bases between. The CDR3 region has the DNA TGTGCCAGCAGTTTTGACTCATGGCGGGAGCAGTACTTC. Protein: CASSFDSWREQYF.

This clonotype showed up just a few times. V and J are TRBV7-2 and TRBJ2-1; D is undetermined. Trimming left V 1 base short and J 8 bases short, with 9 bases between. CDR1 and CDR2 (germline): SGHTA, FQGNSA. The CDR3 extends over 13 amino acids. The CDR3 DNA is TGTGCCAGCAGCTTAGGCAGACCCGATGAGCAGTTCTTC. The encoded protein is CASSLGRPDEQFF. The full variable domain, rest sourced from reference TRBV7-2 and TRBJ2-1, is GAGVSQSPSNKVTEKGKDVELRCDPISGHTALYWYRQSLGQGLEFLIYFQGNSAPDKSGLPSDRFSAERTGGSVSTLTIQRTQQEDSAVYLCASSLGRPDEQFFGPGTRLTVL.

In its sample, this clonotype was seen many times. The V gene is TRBV12-3 or TRBV12-4, the J gene TRBJ2-3; a weak D match, TRBD2 (6 bases). Trimming took off 2 bases at V and 0 bases at J, with 6 bases between the two ends. The CDR3 is 14 residues long. The chain's CDR3 is CASSLSGSTDTQYF. The CDR3 DNA reads as TGTGCCAGCAGTTTAAGCGGGAGCACAGATACGCAGTATTTT.

The chain links TRBV29-1 to TRBJ2-7, with D hard to call. Trimming took off 1 base at V and 2 bases at J, with 9 bases between the two ends. The CDR3 has 13 residues. The germline gives CDR1 SQVTM, CDR2 ANQGSEA. The CDR3 nucleotides read TGCAGCGTTGAAGTAAGGCCAGCCTACGAGCAGTACTTC. Protein product: CSVEVRPAYEQYF.

This clonotype was observed a handful of times. The J gene is TRBJ2-2, the V gene TRBV12-3 or TRBV12-4, with 15 bases identical to TRBD2. Unmatched junction bases numbered 4, after V lost 3 bases and J lost 5 bases. This CDR3 spans 17 amino acids. The CDR3 protein is CASSFRGLAGGTGELFF. CDR3 coding DNA: TGTGCCAGCAGTTTCAGAGGACTAGCGGGAGGGACCGGGGAGCTGTTTTTT.

This clonotype was detected only a few times. The chain links TRBV20-1 to TRBJ1-2; D unresolved. Germline loops: CDR1 DFQATT, CDR2 SNEGSKA (reference sequence). V gave up 0 bases and J gave up 4 bases, with 24 bases separating them. This CDR3 spans 18 amino acids. The CDR3 DNA follows: TGCAGTGCTAGAGAAGGAAGAGGCTCTCCTACCCCTTCCTATGGCTACACCTTC. Translating it yields CSAREGRGSPTPSYGYTF.

Note on this clonotype: The germline gene is not matched at one end of the junction; a read error may be the cause. The chain is built from TRBV4-1 and TRBJ2-3; 10 nucleotides line up with TRBD2. The germline CDR1 and CDR2 sequences are MGHRA and YSYEKL. This CDR3 spans 15 amino acids. The CDR3 DNA sequence: TGCGCCAGCACCCAAGCGGGAGGGCCTTCAGATACGCAGTATTTT. The encoded protein is CASTQAGGPSDTQYF.

Many counts were recorded for this clonotype. J is TRBJ1-6 and V is TRBV12-3 or TRBV12-4; possibly TRBD1 for D (6 bases). The CDR3 totals 14 residues. V dropped 6 bases and J dropped 4 bases, with 10 bases sitting between them. CDR3 nucleotide sequence: TGTGCCAGCAGGCAGGGGTTTTATAATTCACCCCTCCACTTT. Translation gives CASRQGFYNSPLHF.

The chain carries TRBV6-2 or TRBV6-3 and TRBJ2-7; TRBD2 agrees at 10 bases. Germline V lookup: CDR1 MNHEY, CDR2 SVGEGT. The junction had 16 bases not matched to a gene; V was cut back by 6 bases and J by 2 bases. The CDR3 covers 18 residues. The CDR3 nucleotides read TGTGCCAGCAGCCCCACCGTCCTTAGCGGGAGGCTACCCTACGAGCAGTACTTC. This encodes CASSPTVLSGRLPYEQYF.

Ten or more counts support this clonotype. This chain links TRBV6-2 or TRBV6-3 with TRBJ2-2; D is undetermined. V lost 4 bases to trimming and J lost 6 bases, with 3 bases between them. Germline lookup yields CDR1 MNHEY and CDR2 SVGEGT. The CDR3 sequence is 11 residues long. Here the CDR3 DNA reads TGTGCCAGCAGTTCGGCCGGGGAGCTGTTTTTT. This codes for CASSSAGELFF.